This T cell receptor beta chain is drawn from a study of TIL therapy for anti-PD-1-resistant metastatic lung cancer. For this clone: Its antigen is undetermined.

CDR3 size: 13 residues. The V gene lost 2 bases and the J gene lost 6 bases, with 11 bases spanning the gap. This was the immunoSEQ v3 assay. Each library reached some 2 million read pairs, or roughly 5-6.5 million at deep level. Data came from immunoSEQ multiplex PCR; TCRdb stores just in-frame clones and leaves some out. Counted here are 55,000 to 70,000 clones, about nine tenths occurring once; the ten biggest clones make up about 2.5%. Time point meaning: pre-treatment sample, taken before nivolumab and TIL therapy. General observations from the study: TIL clonotype persistence in blood showed no apparent association with response.

This sequence was found in a person aged 25 to 85 with non-small cell lung cancer. Sequenced material: blood, taken at baseline. The V and J genes are TRBV12-3 or TRBV12-4 and TRBJ2-7; D remains unclear. The CDR3 sequence: CASSLSKGFEQYF. The CDR3 bases are TGTGCCAGCAGTTTATCCAAGGGATTCGAGCAGTACTTC.